One sample yielded the 9 T cell receptor beta chains listed below, sequenced in a study of glioma-infiltrating T cells after dendritic cell vaccination. Time point specified: after dendritic cell vaccination, including at tumor progression/relapse. This table comes from immunoSEQ multiplex PCR, and its TCRdb copy is limited to in-frame clones, with some not included. The table lists more than 95,000 clones, approximately 80% of them singletons. Sequenced here: blood, sampled after dendritic cell vaccination. These receptors were collected from a human donor with glioblastoma.

CDR3 DNA sequence: TGTGCCATCAGCCCCGACAGGGGTTCTCAGCCCCAGCATTTT. Translating it yields CAISPDRGSQPQHF. The V and J genes are TRBV10-3 and TRBJ1-5, with 8 bases matching TRBD1. The germline CDR1 and CDR2 sequences are ENHRY and SYGVKD. Germline trimming cut 6 bases from V and 6 bases from J; bases unmatched to any gene: 7. This CDR3 contains 14 residues.

The V and J genes are TRBV11-2 and TRBJ1-2; possible D gene TRBD1, 6 bases. The V end was cut by 5 bases, the J end by 8 bases, with 15 bases between. CDR3 size: 13 residues. Germline lookup yields CDR1 SGHAT and CDR2 FQNNGV. The CDR3, as DNA: TGTGCCAGCAGCCTCCCAGGGGCTGGGGGCTACACCTTC. It codes for CASSLPGAGGYTF. Together with reference TRBV11-2 and TRBJ1-2, the CDR3 gives the full variable domain: EAGVAQSPRYKIIEKRQSVAFWCNPISGHATLYWYQQILGQGPKLLIQFQNNGVVDDSQLPKDRFSAERLKGVDSTLKIQPAKLEDSAVYLCASSLPGAGGYTFGSGTRLTVV.

The V gene is TRBV5-1, the J gene TRBJ2-3; D is perhaps TRBD2 (7 bases). Germline loops: CDR1 SGHRS, CDR2 YFSETQ. V lost 8 bases and J lost 6, with 19 bases in between. The CDR3 is 14 amino acids. CDR3 region: CASNSGGGVDTQYF. As DNA, the CDR3 is TGCGCCAGTAACTCGGGGGGCGGTGTGGATACGCAGTATTTT.

CDR3 loop: CAWSVSYEQYF. As DNA, the CDR3 is TGTGCCTGGAGTGTTAGTTACGAGCAGTACTTC. This chain links TRBV30 with TRBJ2-7; no reliable D call. Germline values: CDR1 GTSNPN, CDR2 SVGIG (reference sequence). The CDR3 covers 11 residues. V dropped 0 bases and J dropped 4 bases, with 4 bases sitting between them.

The rearrangement joins TRBV9 to TRBJ1-4; D gene ambiguous. CDR3 length: 14 residues. V lost 2 bases and J lost 4, with 9 bases in between. Germline V CDR1 and CDR2: SGDLS, YYNGEE. CDR3 region: CASSVAVNNEKLFF. For the CDR3, the DNA is TGTGCCAGCAGCGTTGCAGTTAATAATGAAAAACTGTTTTTT.

The V call is TRBV2, the J call TRBJ1-1, with D hard to call. The V gene lost 6 bases and the J gene lost 6 bases, with 8 bases spanning the gap. Germline assignment: CDR1 SNHLY and CDR2 FYNNEI. The CDR3 is made up of 11 amino acids. The CDR3 sequence: CASSSGAEAFF. CDR3 nucleotide sequence: TGTGCCAGCAGCTCAGGTGCTGAAGCTTTCTTT.

The chain combines TRBV28 with TRBJ2-1, with a possible D match to TRBD2 (6 bases). The CDR3 loop spans 13 amino acids. Trimming took 6 bases from V and 0 from J, leaving 6 bases between them. Germline CDR1 reads MDHEN; CDR2 reads SYDVKM. The CDR3: CASRDYSYNEQFF. CDR3 in DNA: TGTGCCAGCAGGGACTACTCCTACAATGAGCAGTTCTTC.

The chain is built from TRBV6-5 and TRBJ1-1, with 8 bases that match TRBD1. CDR3 length: 14 amino acids. Germline lookup yields CDR1 MNHEY and CDR2 SVGAGI. The V gene end was trimmed by 7 bases and the J gene end by 5 bases; junction bases not matched to a gene: 9. CDR3 region: CASTSRTGRTEAFF. DNA for the CDR3: TGTGCCAGCACCTCAAGGACAGGGAGGACTGAAGCTTTCTTT.

This sequence joins TRBV19 and TRBJ2-7; 10 positions agree with TRBD2. The CDR3 is 14 amino acids. Germline CDR1 LNHDA, CDR2 SQIVND (reference sequence). V trimming: 5 bases; J trimming: 2 bases; junction bases outside the gene matches: 3. The CDR3 bases are TGTGCCAGTAGTCATAGCGGGGGGACCTACGAGCAGTACTTC. Its protein product is CASSHSGGTYEQYF.